Following are 25 T cell receptor beta chains from one sample sequenced in a study of breast tumors, draining lymph nodes, adjacent tissues. Axillary draining lymph nodes of breast cancer patients supplied the node samples. Each CDR3 protein is one row after TCRdb ran MiXCR on the multiplex PCR reads. This sample carries approximately 140,000 distinct CDR3 sequences, roughly 33% of them seen once, and the ten largest clones take less than 2.5%. Source material: axillary lymph node tissue. Source of these receptors: a female donor with breast cancer. Some clones in this sample may be carry-over from other donors' samples.

This clonotype came up many times. The chain has TRBV15 and TRBJ2-1; 7 bases align to TRBD1. Germline V gene sequence: CDR1 LNHNV, CDR2 YYDKDF (reference sequence). Trimming at V came to 3 bases and at J to 9 bases, leaving 11 bases not matched to a gene. This CDR3 has 15 amino acids. Here the CDR3 DNA reads TGTGCCACCAGCAGGGTAGGGGGCACGGCAGCTGAGCAGTTCTTC. It specifies CATSRVGGTAAEQFF.

The chain carries TRBV12-3 or TRBV12-4 and TRBJ2-3; tentatively, D is TRBD1 (5 bases). The length of the CDR3 is 15 residues. Between the trimmed V and J ends, which lost 6 bases and 7 bases, there was a span of 20 bases. The CDR3 is CASSSGIHTIYTQYF. CDR3 DNA: TGTGCCAGCAGCTCAGGGATTCACACCATATATACGCAGTATTTT.

In its sample, this clonotype was seen many times. This rearrangement joins TRBV7-3 to TRBJ2-3, with 12 bases identical to TRBD2. The CDR3 is 16 amino acids. J gave up 4 bases and V 5 bases, and 7 bases lay outside the gene matches. Germline V gives CDR1 SGHTA, CDR2 FQGTGA. Written as DNA, the CDR3 is TGTGCCAGCAGCCTTCTAGCGGGGGGGCGGTCAGATACGCAGTATTTT. Residues: CASSLLAGGRSDTQYF. Using reference TRBV7-3 and TRBJ2-3 for the parts outside the CDR3, the full variable domain is GAGVSQTPSNKVTEKGKYVELRCDPISGHTALYWYRQSLGQGPEFLIYFQGTGAADDSGLPNDRFFAVRPEGSVSTLKIQRTERGDSAVYLCASSLLAGGRSDTQYFGPGTRLTVL.

The rearrangement links TRBV10-1 to TRBJ2-1; TRBD2 is a possible D gene (6 bases). From germline, CDR1 is WNHNN and CDR2 SYGVQD (reference sequence). The germline V and J ends were trimmed by 2 bases and 7 bases, with 9 bases remaining between them. The CDR3 is 13 residues long. The CDR3 DNA sequence: TGCGCCAGCAGTGAGGGGGGAGGTAATGAGCAGTTCTTC. This codes for CASSEGGGNEQFF.

This clonotype was seen a single time. This chain joins TRBV20-1 and TRBJ1-1; a possible D gene is TRBD1 (5 bases). The CDR3 is 13 residues long. V shed 3 bases and J shed 1 base, with 9 bases lying between them. CDR1 is DFQATT and CDR2 is SNEGSKA in the germline V gene (reference sequence). CDR3 in DNA: TGCAGTGCTAGTCAGGGAAAGAACACTGAAGCTTTCTTT. Translation gives CSASQGKNTEAFF.

The chain has TRBV7-3 and TRBJ2-3; tentatively, D is TRBD2 (6 bases). V was clipped by 1 base and J by 11 bases, with 19 bases between them. The CDR3 has 15 amino acids. In germline, CDR1 is SGHTA, CDR2 FQGTGA. The CDR3 protein is CASSLSAGSFNEQYF. In nucleotides, the CDR3 is TGTGCCAGCAGCTTAAGTGCGGGGTCTTTCAATGAGCAGTATTTT.

V usage is TRBV3-1 and J usage is TRBJ2-3; TRBD2 matches at 13 bases. Germline-derived CDR1 and CDR2 are LGHDT and YNNKEL (reference sequence). Unmatched junction bases numbered 5, after V lost 7 bases and J lost 1 base. The CDR3 has 16 residues. The DNA for the CDR3 is TGTGCCAGCACAAAAGGACTAGCGGGGGGCACAGATACGCAGTATTTT. The encoded protein is CASTKGLAGGTDTQYF.

This clonotype was detected ten times or more. The chain uses TRBV5-1 and TRBJ2-3; TRBD1 agrees at 8 bases. CDR1 SGHRS and CDR2 YFSETQ come from the germline V gene. V lost 3 bases to trimming and J lost 8 bases; unmatched junction nucleotides: 14. The CDR3 is 16 residues long. Written as DNA, the CDR3 is TGCGCCAGCAGCTCCGGACGGCCCTTCGGACAGGGTACGCAGTATTTT. Translated: CASSSGRPFGQGTQYF.

In this sample, this clonotype turned up many times. The chain couples TRBV4-1 to TRBJ1-4, with D maybe TRBD1 (6 bases). With 1 base removed from V and 7 bases from J, the gap between germline ends came to 13 bases. This CDR3 contains 15 residues. Per the germline V gene, CDR1 is MGHRA and CDR2 is YSYEKL. CDR3 nucleotide sequence: TGCGCCAGCAGCCAAGCCCCGGACAGAGCTGAAAAACTGTTTTTT. It codes for CASSQAPDRAEKLFF.

A few counts support this clonotype. An end of the junction does not agree with germline; a read error may underlie this. The rearrangement uses TRBV7-9 and TRBJ1-2; possible D gene TRBD1, 6 bases. Germline V gives CDR1 SEHNR, CDR2 FQNEAQ (reference sequence). The CDR3 consists of 18 residues. The CDR3 DNA reads TGTGCCAGCAGCCCCACACGGACAGAAACAATAGCTAACCATGGCTACACCTTC. Translating gives CASSPTRTETIANHGYTF.

This clonotype has ten or more counts. V and J are TRBV19 and TRBJ2-5; 7 positions agree with TRBD1. J was trimmed by 5 bases and V by 6 bases; bases with no gene match: 15. The CDR3 contains 16 residues. Germline V gene data show CDR1 as LNHDA and CDR2 as SQIVND (reference sequence). CDR3 in DNA: TGTGCCAGTAGCGACGGCTCCCAGGGGGTCGGGGAGACCCAGTACTTC. It is translated as CASSDGSQGVGETQYF.

This clonotype has ten or more counts. The chain carries TRBV30 and TRBJ2-5, with TRBD2 as a possible D gene (6 bases). This CDR3 contains 14 residues. Trimming took off 0 bases at V and 4 bases at J, with 12 bases between the two ends. The germline V gene has CDR1 GTSNPN and CDR2 SVGIG (reference sequence). The CDR3 region is CAWSVGGVGETQYF. CDR3 bases: TGTGCCTGGAGTGTCGGGGGAGTAGGAGAGACCCAGTACTTC.

This clonotype was counted at least ten times. Mismatch with germline at one junction end may stem from a read error. J is TRBJ2-1 and V is TRBV4-3; 13 bases are a match to TRBD2. CDR1 LGHNA and CDR2 YSLEER come from the germline V gene. The CDR3 extends over 18 amino acids. The CDR3 sequence is CASSQEGWGTSGVNEQFF. In DNA, the CDR3 is TGTGCCAGCAGCCAAGAGGGATGGGGGACTAGCGGGGTCAATGAGCAGTTCTTC.

This sequence joins TRBV6-6 and TRBJ1-1, with 7 bases matching TRBD1. V gave up 6 bases and J gave up 5 bases; unmatched junction bases: 9. The CDR3 spans 14 residues. Per the germline V gene, CDR1 is MNHNY and CDR2 is SVGAGI (reference sequence). The CDR3 DNA follows: TGTGCCAGCAGACTCTCCACAGGGGTGACTGAAGCTTTCTTT. This sequence encodes CASRLSTGVTEAFF.

This clonotype was seen more than once but under ten times. The chain couples TRBV28 to TRBJ1-5; tentatively, D is TRBD1 (6 bases). This CDR3 is 17 amino acids long. V lost 6 bases to trimming and J lost 2 bases, with 20 bases between them. CDR1 and CDR2 from the germline V gene are MDHEN and SYDVKM. For the CDR3, the DNA is TGTGCCAGCAGCCCGATTGGGGTCTACAGGGGCAATCAGCCCCAGCATTTT. Residues: CASSPIGVYRGNQPQHF.

This clonotype was observed a handful of times. The genes are TRBV28 and TRBJ1-5; D ambiguous. This CDR3 has 14 amino acids. Germline V gene data show CDR1 as MDHEN and CDR2 as SYDVKM. The germline V and J ends were trimmed by 4 bases and 5 bases, with 12 bases remaining between them. The CDR3 is CASSSYAADQPQHF. CDR3 coding DNA: TGTGCCAGCAGTTCATATGCGGCGGATCAGCCCCAGCATTTT.

In the case of this clonotype: Since the CDR3 does not end with the conserved phenylalanine or tryptophan, this likely comes from a read error. The chain combines TRBV5-5 with TRBJ1-6, with TRBD1 matching 9 bases. Germline assignment: CDR1 SGHKS and CDR2 YYEKEE (reference sequence). Trimming removed 4 bases from V and 6 bases from J; junction bases left unmatched: 11. This CDR3 region has 17 residues. The CDR3 region has the DNA TGTGCCAGCAGCACTCAGGGGTTGACAGGGGGTAATTCACCCCTCCACCTT. Amino acids: CASSTQGLTGGNSPLHL.

This clonotype was detected many times. The chain links TRBV28 to TRBJ2-1; 10 nucleotides agree with TRBD2. Germline values: CDR1 MDHEN, CDR2 SYDVKM. V was clipped by 5 bases and J by 6 bases; unmatched bases: 4. The CDR3 extends over 14 amino acids. The CDR3 region is CASSSGGALNEQFF. The CDR3 DNA sequence: TGTGCCAGCAGTAGCGGGGGGGCTCTCAATGAGCAGTTCTTC.

This clonotype has a single count. The chain joins TRBV27 to TRBJ1-1; D unresolved. V shed 2 bases and J shed 4 bases, with 8 bases lying between them. The CDR3 is made up of 13 amino acids. The germline V gene encodes CDR1 MNHEY and CDR2 SMNVEV (reference sequence). For the CDR3, the DNA is TGTGCCAGCAGTTTAAATGAGGGCACTGAAGCTTTCTTT. Translated: CASSLNEGTEAFF.

In its sample, this clonotype was seen many times. The genes are TRBV19 and TRBJ1-2, with D unresolved. Between the trimmed V and J ends, which lost 6 bases and 5 bases, there was a span of 13 bases. The germline CDR1 and CDR2 sequences are LNHDA and SQIVND (reference sequence). CDR3 length: 13 amino acids. The CDR3 loop is CASSVEDAYGYTF. CDR3 coding DNA: TGTGCCAGTAGCGTCGAGGATGCTTATGGCTACACCTTC.

Note on this clonotype: Because it lacks the conserved phenylalanine or tryptophan at the end, this CDR3 is likely a read error. The limits of the CDR3 on the DNA are not certain, so only TCRdb's listed CDR3 is given. This chain links TRBV7-2 with TRBJ2-5; the table calls TRBD2, which could not be checked here. The CDR3 numbers 15 amino acids, ends counted. In germline, CDR1 is SGHTA, CDR2 FQGNSA. CDR3 in amino acids: CASSLKRGGVETQYS.

The sample holds many counts of this clonotype. The chain carries TRBV5-1 and TRBJ2-1; 8 bases match TRBD2. The CDR3 contains 17 residues. The junction had 7 bases not matched to a gene; V was cut back by 0 bases and J by 2 bases. Germline V gene data show CDR1 as SGHRS and CDR2 as YFSETQ. CDR3 protein: CASSLAPGLETYNEQFF. CDR3 bases: TGCGCCAGCAGCTTGGCCCCGGGACTAGAGACCTACAATGAGCAGTTCTTC.

There are many counts of this clonotype. The chain joins TRBV10-3 to TRBJ1-5, with D unclear. CDR1 is ENHRY, CDR2 SYGVKD, per germline. This CDR3 has 13 amino acids. The V end was cut by 5 bases, the J end by 7 bases, with 12 bases between. The CDR3 reads CAISLAGGQPQHF. The CDR3 nucleotides read TGTGCCATCAGTTTGGCGGGCGGGCAGCCCCAGCATTTT.

This chain uses TRBV20-1 with TRBJ2-1, with 9 bases that match TRBD2. V was clipped by 6 bases and J by 9 bases; unmatched bases: 9. CDR1 DFQATT and CDR2 SNEGSKA come from the germline V gene (reference sequence). The CDR3 has 13 amino acids. Here the CDR3 DNA reads TGCAGTGCCCCCGGGACTAGCATAGGTGAGCAGTTCTTC. Its protein product is CSAPGTSIGEQFF.

For this clonotype: The germline gene is not matched at one end of the junction; a read error may be the cause. This rearrangement joins TRBV5-1 to TRBJ2-2; 8 nucleotides align to TRBD1. The V gene's germline CDR1 is SGHRS and CDR2 YFSETQ. CDR3 length equals 16 residues. Here the CDR3 DNA reads TGCGCCAGCAGCTTAAACGGACAGGGAAACACCGGGGGGCTGTTTTTT. Protein: CASSLNGQGNTGGLFF.